This is a list of T cell receptor beta chains from one sample in a study of blood T cells in healthy people across ages. TCRdb re-derived calls from the 5' RACE reads in MiXCR, one entry per CDR3 protein. The sample shows fewer than 900,000 distinct CDR3 sequences, under 40% of them seen only once. The sequenced sample was blood. These receptor sequences come from a man aged 18 to 29 in good health. CDR3s include the opening cysteine and the closing phenylalanine or tryptophan. The D gene is left open where the match is weak. For some rows the clone size is stated as once, few or many, or as a class when expanded; others skip it.

d_call	v_call	clone_size	j_call	cdr3_nt	cdr3_aa
NA	TRBV6-6	few	TRBJ2-5	TGTGCCAGCAGTTACTCGGTAGGGACCCAAGAGACCCAGTACTTC	CASSYSVGTQETQYF
NA	TRBV27	once	TRBJ2-5	TGTGCCAGCAGTCCCCCGGGACGGGACCAAGAGACCCAGTACTTC	CASSPPGRDQETQYF
TRBD1	TRBV27	NA	TRBJ1-2	TGTGCCAGCAGTAAACAGGGGGCGAACTATGGCTACACCTTC	CASSKQGANYGYTF
NA	TRBV20-1	NA	TRBJ2-1	TGCAGTGCTAGAGTGGCCTACCCCTCCTACAATGAGCAGTTCTTC	CSARVAYPSYNEQFF
TRBD1	TRBV12-3/TRBV12-4	many	TRBJ2-3	TGTGCCAGCAGTTTAGCTAGGACAGGGCTAGGCACAGATACGCAGTATTTT	CASSLARTGLGTDTQYF
TRBD1	TRBV27	NA	TRBJ1-2	TGTGCCAGCAGTATCTCTTATCCTGACAGGGATGGCTACACCTTC	CASSISYPDRDGYTF
NA	TRBV7-6	NA	TRBJ2-5	TGTGCCAGCAAGAAAGAGGCAGCAAAGGGGACCCAGTACTTC	CASKKEAAKGTQYF
TRBD1	TRBV5-1	NA	TRBJ1-2	TGCGCCAGCAGCCAACCGGACAGGAACTATGGCTACACCTTC	CASSQPDRNYGYTF
TRBD1	TRBV27	many	TRBJ1-2	TGTGCCAGCAGTAGGTCGGGACAGGGTTATGGCTACACCTTC	CASSRSGQGYGYTF
TRBD1	TRBV4-3	NA	TRBJ1-4	TGCGCCAGCAGCCCAAGGGGACAGAGAGCAGAAAAACTGTTTTTT	CASSPRGQRAEKLFF
NA	TRBV12-3/TRBV12-4	NA	TRBJ2-7	TGTGCCAGCAGCCAGGACAGAAGCAACTACGAGCAGTACTTC	CASSQDRSNYEQYF
TRBD1	TRBV9	NA	TRBJ2-1	TGTGCCAGCAGCGCCCGGACAGGGAATAATGAGCAGTTCTTC	CASSARTGNNEQFF
NA	TRBV6-5	NA	TRBJ1-5	TGTGCCAGCAGTTACTCACAGGACTTGAGACAGCCCCAGCATTTT	CASSYSQDLRQPQHF
TRBD1	TRBV6-2/TRBV6-3	few	TRBJ2-1	TGTGCCAGCAGTTACTCTTTACAGGGGGTTACCTACAATGAGCAGTTCTTC	CASSYSLQGVTYNEQFF
NA	TRBV12-3/TRBV12-4	few	TRBJ1-4	TGTGCCAGCAGACCTACGGAGCCAGGGGCTGAAAAACTGTTTTTT	CASRPTEPGAEKLFF